Listed below are T cell receptor beta chains from one sample, sequenced in a study of T cells in Graves' hyperthyroidism and ophthalmopathy. In TCRdb, the multiplex PCR reads were re-called with MiXCR into one record per CDR3 protein. The data contain 350,000 or so distinct CDR3 sequences, 17% of them singletons. Input material: blood. The receptors here all came from a woman in her twenties or thirties with Graves' hyperthyroidism that later progressed to Graves' ophthalmopathy. CDR3s include the opening cysteine and the closing phenylalanine or tryptophan. The D gene is left open where the match is weak.

cdr3_aa: CASSLPRDATDTQYF
j_call: TRBJ2-3
v_call: TRBV5-5
d_call: NA

cdr3_aa: CASSSDRSGIYEQYF
j_call: TRBJ2-7
v_call: TRBV6-1
d_call: NA

cdr3_aa: CASSYMQGGSGVFYEQYF
j_call: TRBJ2-7
v_call: TRBV6-2/TRBV6-3
d_call: NA

cdr3_aa: CSVVSENTGELFF
j_call: TRBJ2-2
v_call: TRBV29-1
d_call: NA

cdr3_aa: CASSMGGFINEQFF
j_call: TRBJ2-1
v_call: TRBV19
d_call: TRBD2

cdr3_aa: CASSDQTGTYEQYF
j_call: TRBJ2-7
v_call: TRBV2
d_call: NA

cdr3_aa: CASSASGGATDTQYF
j_call: TRBJ2-3
v_call: TRBV2
d_call: TRBD2

cdr3_aa: CASTEYGTALQPQHF
j_call: TRBJ1-5
v_call: TRBV6-1
d_call: TRBD1

cdr3_aa: CAWSVGTSGYYEQYF
j_call: TRBJ2-7
v_call: TRBV30
d_call: TRBD2

cdr3_aa: CASSLSDFYGYTF
j_call: TRBJ1-2
v_call: TRBV13
d_call: NA

cdr3_aa: CASGVGPTYEQYF
j_call: TRBJ2-7
v_call: TRBV27
d_call: NA

cdr3_aa: CATSDPAGTSGGMVTDTQYF
j_call: TRBJ2-3
v_call: TRBV24-1
d_call: TRBD2

cdr3_aa: CASSQRSRLASGELFF
j_call: TRBJ2-2
v_call: TRBV3-1
d_call: TRBD2

cdr3_aa: CASSSGPGQGFPQHF
j_call: TRBJ1-5
v_call: TRBV19
d_call: TRBD1

cdr3_aa: CASSQDRSGRNGEQYF
j_call: TRBJ2-7
v_call: TRBV4-1
d_call: NA

cdr3_aa: CASSGLDSYEQYF
j_call: TRBJ2-7
v_call: TRBV2
d_call: NA

cdr3_aa: CSARVMGYEQYF
j_call: TRBJ2-7
v_call: TRBV20-1
d_call: NA

cdr3_aa: CSARLAVGETQYF
j_call: TRBJ2-5
v_call: TRBV20-1
d_call: NA

cdr3_aa: CASSVFAGGGEQYF
j_call: TRBJ2-7
v_call: TRBV2
d_call: NA

cdr3_aa: CASSPTRDPNEQFF
j_call: TRBJ2-1
v_call: TRBV7-9
d_call: NA

cdr3_aa: CASSFSGGTLQETQYF
j_call: TRBJ2-5
v_call: TRBV25-1
d_call: TRBD2

cdr3_aa: CASSLSINEKLFF
j_call: TRBJ1-4
v_call: TRBV12-3/TRBV12-4
d_call: NA

cdr3_aa: CSALQGSGNTIYF
j_call: TRBJ1-3
v_call: TRBV20-1
d_call: NA

cdr3_aa: CAWRQQGIGETQYF
j_call: TRBJ2-5
v_call: TRBV30
d_call: NA

cdr3_aa: CASSPGTKWGYEQYF
j_call: TRBJ2-7
v_call: TRBV19
d_call: TRBD2

cdr3_aa: CASSLSAGRDTEAFF
j_call: TRBJ1-1
v_call: TRBV5-1
d_call: NA

cdr3_aa: CASSSTGGFFEQYF
j_call: TRBJ2-7
v_call: TRBV6-1
d_call: TRBD1

cdr3_aa: CASSILGASDNEQFF
j_call: TRBJ2-1
v_call: TRBV19
d_call: NA

cdr3_aa: CASSQDPTGNTIYF
j_call: TRBJ1-3
v_call: TRBV3-1
d_call: NA

cdr3_aa: CSAKDGSNQPQHF
j_call: TRBJ1-5
v_call: TRBV20-1
d_call: NA

cdr3_aa: CSAHAGQSSYNSPLHF
j_call: TRBJ1-6
v_call: TRBV20-1
d_call: NA

cdr3_aa: CASSYSGRDYEQYF
j_call: TRBJ2-7
v_call: TRBV3-1
d_call: TRBD2

cdr3_aa: CASSLLVNEQFF
j_call: TRBJ2-1
v_call: TRBV27
d_call: NA

cdr3_aa: CASSLSASGELFF
j_call: TRBJ2-2
v_call: TRBV27
d_call: NA

cdr3_aa: CASSLPRVETQYF
j_call: TRBJ2-5
v_call: TRBV11-2
d_call: NA

cdr3_aa: CASREGGYTRSYEQYF
j_call: TRBJ2-7
v_call: TRBV7-2
d_call: NA

cdr3_aa: CATGLAMNEQFF
j_call: TRBJ2-1
v_call: TRBV24-1
d_call: TRBD2

cdr3_aa: CASRRTGEANYGYTF
j_call: TRBJ1-2
v_call: TRBV5-1
d_call: TRBD1

cdr3_aa: CASSPDGGVWTNTGELFF
j_call: TRBJ2-2
v_call: TRBV4-2
d_call: TRBD2

cdr3_aa: CASSPGMGLASYNEQFF
j_call: TRBJ2-1
v_call: TRBV11-2
d_call: TRBD2

cdr3_aa: CASSQATTTNEKLFF
j_call: TRBJ1-4
v_call: TRBV3-1
d_call: NA

cdr3_aa: CATAPGQSSLQYF
j_call: TRBJ2-5
v_call: TRBV15
d_call: TRBD1

cdr3_aa: CASRPGQSLQETQYF
j_call: TRBJ2-5
v_call: TRBV5-1
d_call: TRBD1

cdr3_aa: CSANKIQGTDTQYF
j_call: TRBJ2-3
v_call: TRBV20-1
d_call: NA

cdr3_aa: CASSVGDRRAETQYF
j_call: TRBJ2-5
v_call: TRBV2
d_call: TRBD1

cdr3_aa: CSARVASGIDTQYF
j_call: TRBJ2-3
v_call: TRBV20-1
d_call: TRBD2

cdr3_aa: CASSLLAGESGTDTQYF
j_call: TRBJ2-3
v_call: TRBV27
d_call: TRBD2

cdr3_aa: CAWSDPAGGYEQYF
j_call: TRBJ2-7
v_call: TRBV30
d_call: TRBD2

cdr3_aa: CASSLERGGANQPQHF
j_call: TRBJ1-5
v_call: TRBV12-3/TRBV12-4
d_call: NA

cdr3_aa: CSITGLHLSMNTEAFF
j_call: TRBJ1-1
v_call: TRBV29-1
d_call: NA

cdr3_aa: CASSSGQGAGEQFF
j_call: TRBJ2-1
v_call: TRBV19
d_call: TRBD1

cdr3_aa: CASSQTPGGVGGQYF
j_call: TRBJ2-7
v_call: TRBV4-1
d_call: TRBD2

cdr3_aa: CASSFQGSHYEQYF
j_call: TRBJ2-7
v_call: TRBV27
d_call: NA